This T cell receptor beta chain is from a study of T cell responses to AZD1222 COVID-19 vaccine. V shed 1 base and J shed 4 bases, with 8 bases lying between them. Looked up from germline, CDR1 is MNHNS and CDR2 is SASEGT. This CDR3 is 14 amino acids long. The method was immunoSEQ multiplex PCR; TCRdb's version includes in-frame clones alone and lacks a portion of them. The sample has around 150,000 clones, about 93% seen once. The sample holds one count of this clone. The chain has TRBV6-1 and TRBJ1-5; no firm D call. The sample in question was peripheral blood, obtained on day 0 of AZD1222 vaccination. The sequence derives from an adult in good health. CDR3 protein: CASSEVNTNQPQHF. The CDR3, as DNA: TGTGCCAGCAGTGAAGTCAACACTAATCAGCCCCAGCATTTT.